This entry is about one TCR beta chain. This sample was taken from a study of cytomegalovirus exposure and HLA in healthy donors. Turning to the study itself: Genetic ancestry analysis placed 81% of the 398 donors that were genotyped in the Caucasian-associated cluster.

The PCR employed 60 Vbeta primers together with 13 Jbeta primers. Measured with immunoSEQ multiplex PCR; TCRdb has only the in-frame clones, and not every one. This table holds under 200,000 clones, around 81% found once. Germline CDR1 and CDR2: ENHRY and SYGVKD. The CDR3 totals 14 residues. J gave up 6 bases and V 4 bases, and 7 bases lay outside the gene matches. This sequence originates from a woman in her 30s in good health and CMV-seropositive. What was sequenced was PBMCs. This rearrangement joins TRBV10-3 to TRBJ1-2; 8 positions match TRBD1. In DNA, the CDR3 is TGTGCCATCAGTGCCCTTGGACAGGGTGATGGCTACACCTTC. Translation: CAISALGQGDGYTF.